Below, 9 T cell receptor beta chains from the same sample are listed, as sequenced in a study of blood T cell repertoires in COVID-19. The data were produced by immunoSEQ multiplex PCR, yet TCRdb's version contains in-frame clones alone and is incomplete. The data show some 150,000 clones, with around 80% seen just once and roughly 9% held by the top ten. The sample taken for sequencing was peripheral blood. These receptors were taken from a woman in her 70s with acute or convalescent COVID-19.

The DNA of the CDR3 is TGCGCCAGCAGCCAAGGGGCTAGCGGGGCGTACACAGATACGCAGTATTTT. It specifies CASSQGASGAYTDTQYF. The chain is built from TRBV4-1 and TRBJ2-3; 9 positions agree with TRBD2. The germline V gene has CDR1 MGHRA and CDR2 YSYEKL. Trimming removed 1 base from V and 2 bases from J; junction bases left unmatched: 7. The CDR3 has 17 residues.

The chain combines TRBV2 with TRBJ1-4, with D tentatively TRBD1 (6 bases). The CDR3 spans 15 residues. V lost 7 bases, J lost 3 bases, and 15 bases lay in between. The germline CDR1 and CDR2 sequences are SNHLY and FYNNEI. The CDR3 spells CASTGTTLSNEKLFF. In nucleotides, the CDR3 is TGTGCCAGCACCGGGACAACGCTCTCTAATGAAAAACTGTTTTTT.

The chain links TRBV20-1 to TRBJ1-1; TRBD1 is a possible D gene (5 bases). The germline V gene has CDR1 DFQATT and CDR2 SNEGSKA (reference sequence). The CDR3 loop spans 11 amino acids. V shed 8 bases and J shed 0 bases, with 7 bases lying between them. In nucleotides, the CDR3 is TGCAGTACCAGGGTGAACACTGAAGCTTTCTTT. It specifies CSTRVNTEAFF.

The V and J genes are TRBV19 and TRBJ1-1, with a tentative D call TRBD1 (5 bases). Germline V gene data show CDR1 as LNHDA and CDR2 as SQIVND (reference sequence). Trimming pared 5 bases from V and 1 base from J, leaving 8 bases between. The CDR3 loop spans 13 amino acids. In DNA, the CDR3 is TGTGCCAGTAGTGCGGACAAGAACACTGAAGCTTTCTTT. This sequence encodes CASSADKNTEAFF.

The chain uses TRBV27 and TRBJ1-5; D is possibly TRBD1 (5 bases). Germline assignment: CDR1 MNHEY and CDR2 SMNVEV (reference sequence). The CDR3 consists of 17 residues. Trimming shortened V by 5 bases and J by 0 bases, and 17 bases separated the two germline ends. The CDR3 loop reads CASSPLGLGVSNQPQHF. The CDR3 bases are TGTGCCAGCAGTCCATTGGGACTTGGGGTTAGCAATCAGCCCCAGCATTTT.

The chain uses TRBV6-5 and TRBJ1-2, with TRBD1 identical over 8 bases. The CDR3 has 14 residues. The germline V gene encodes CDR1 MNHEY and CDR2 SVGAGI. Losses at the gene ends were 2 bases for V and 7 bases for J; bases not matched to a gene: 6. The CDR3 DNA sequence: TGTGCCAGCAGTTACACAGGGGGGTACGGTGGCTACACCTTC. Its protein product is CASSYTGGYGGYTF.

The J gene is TRBJ1-2, the V gene TRBV27, with 12 bases lining up with TRBD1. CDR1 MNHEY and CDR2 SMNVEV come from the germline V gene (reference sequence). CDR3 length equals 17 residues. V shed 8 bases and J 2 bases; nucleotides not matched to a gene: 12. The CDR3: CASETPGQGAGNYGYTF. Written as DNA, the CDR3 is TGTGCCAGCGAAACTCCGGGACAGGGGGCTGGGAACTATGGCTACACCTTC.

This clone has a handful of counts. V gene TRBV4-2 combines with J gene TRBJ2-7; D possibly corresponds to TRBD2 (6 bases). V lost 3 bases and J lost 6, with 15 bases in between. The CDR3 length is 14 residues. Germline-derived CDR1 and CDR2 are LGHNA and YNFKEQ. The CDR3 coding sequence is TGTGCCAGCAGCCAGGGGCAGGAGGGTTCCGAGCAGTACTTC. It is translated as CASSQGQEGSEQYF.

This clone showed up just a few times. V gene TRBV4-2 combines with J gene TRBJ1-2, with D possibly TRBD1 on 5 matching bases. Germline V lookup: CDR1 LGHNA, CDR2 YNFKEQ. This CDR3 region has 14 residues. The ends were cut back, 0 bases at V and 7 bases at J, with 12 bases in the middle. This chain's CDR3 is CASSQEVRGTGYTF. Written as DNA, the CDR3 is TGTGCCAGCAGCCAAGAGGTTAGGGGCACTGGCTACACCTTC.